One and the same sample provided the 23 T cell receptor beta chains below, sequenced in a study of blood T cells in healthy people across ages. Sample-barcoded 5' priming and a J-beta primer mix drove a second PCR of about 7 to 12 cycles. TCRdb reanalysed the 5' RACE reads using MiXCR and keeps one entry per CDR3 protein. The sample lists 1.5 million to 2 million distinct CDR3 sequences; less than 50% were seen once. Source material: blood. These receptors all stem from a woman aged 40 to 50 in good health.

This rearrangement joins TRBV27 to TRBJ2-3, with TRBD1 identical over 7 bases. V dropped 8 bases and J dropped 0; count of bases not matched to a gene: 5. There are 14 residues in the CDR3. Looked up from germline, CDR1 is MNHEY and CDR2 is SMNVEV (reference sequence). CDR3 region: CASGLGQSTDTQYF. DNA for the CDR3: TGTGCCAGCGGCCTGGGACAGAGCACAGATACGCAGTATTTT.

V and J are TRBV7-2 and TRBJ2-3, with 11 bases identical to TRBD2. CDR1 and CDR2 from the germline V gene are SGHTA and FQGNSA. The ends lost 5 bases at V and 5 bases at J; junction bases unmatched: 9. CDR3 length: 16 amino acids. CDR3 DNA: TGTGCCAGCAGCCCGAGTAGCGGGGGGGCGGAAGATACGCAGTATTTT. Translating it yields CASSPSSGGAEDTQYF.

This clonotype appeared a few times. This chain links TRBV20-1 with TRBJ2-7; no clear D gene. This CDR3 contains 14 residues. Germline V CDR1 and CDR2: DFQATT, SNEGSKA (reference sequence). Trimming shortened V by 3 bases and J by 4 bases, and 16 bases separated the two germline ends. The DNA of the CDR3 is TGCAGTGCTAGCCTAACCCCAATATCATACGAGCAGTACTTC. Encoded protein: CSASLTPISYEQYF.

This chain joins TRBV2 and TRBJ2-5; the match to TRBD2 covers 7 bases. Germline CDR1 reads SNHLY; CDR2 reads FYNNEI. The CDR3 has 15 residues. V lost 5 bases, J lost 3 bases, and 9 bases stayed unmatched. The CDR3 protein is CASSNSGGAKETQYF. CDR3 sequence (DNA): TGTGCCAGCAGTAACTCGGGGGGAGCCAAAGAGACCCAGTACTTC.

This clonotype came up a few times. The chain combines TRBV20-1 with TRBJ2-1, with D possibly being TRBD2 (6 bases). The J call may be wrong; the DNA end is better matched by TRBJ2-7. The CDR3 sequence is 13 residues long. From germline, CDR1 is DFQATT and CDR2 SNEGSKA (reference sequence). This chain's CDR3 is CSASGAGTHEQYF. The DNA for the CDR3 is TGCAGTGCTAGTGGAGCGGGTACCCACGAGCAGTACTTC.

CDR3 sequence reads: CASSDLSDRPNTEAFF. The CDR3 DNA is TGTGCCAGCAGTGACCTGTCAGACAGACCGAACACTGAAGCTTTCTTT. The rearrangement links TRBV25-1 to TRBJ1-1; TRBD1 might be the D (5 bases). Germline CDR1 and CDR2: MGHDK and SYGVNS. The V and J ends lost 3 bases and 1 base respectively, with 15 bases between them. This CDR3 contains 16 residues.

Notes on this clonotype: The junction shows a germline mismatch at one end, possibly a read error. The V call is TRBV5-1, the J call TRBJ2-1, with TRBD2 identical over 13 bases. CDR1 is SGHRS, CDR2 YFSETQ, per germline. The CDR3 has 16 amino acids. The CDR3 DNA is TGCACCAGCAGCACGGGACTAGCGGGGATCTACAATGAGCAGTTCTTC. Protein: CTSSTGLAGIYNEQFF.

The V call is TRBV7-9, the J call TRBJ2-6; D gene unclear. Germline loops: CDR1 SEHNR, CDR2 FQNEAQ (reference sequence). The CDR3 has 15 residues. V lost 11 bases and J 0 bases, leaving 14 bases between the germline ends. CDR3 loop: CAGQLIGSGANVLTF. CDR3 DNA: TGTGCCGGCCAGCTAATTGGCTCTGGGGCCAACGTCCTGACTTTC.

V usage is TRBV4-3 and J usage is TRBJ1-6; 8 nucleotides agree with TRBD1. V lost 4 bases and J lost 9; bases outside the gene matches: 11. Germline V gene data show CDR1 as LGHNA and CDR2 as YSLEER. This CDR3 spans 16 amino acids. CDR3 nucleotide sequence: TGCGCCAGCAGCCTGGGATTAGGCAGGGGGCCTTCACCCCTCCACTTT. Protein: CASSLGLGRGPSPLHF.

V usage is TRBV6-1 and J usage is TRBJ2-7; 12 positions agree with TRBD1. The V gene end was trimmed by 8 bases and the J gene end by 4 bases; junction bases not matched to a gene: 12. Germline V gene sequence: CDR1 MNHNS, CDR2 SASEGT. The CDR3 contains 16 residues. CDR3 protein: CASGPYLGQGAYEQYF. The CDR3 nucleotides are TGTGCCAGCGGCCCTTACTTGGGACAGGGGGCTTACGAGCAGTACTTC.

The chain employs TRBV20-1 and TRBJ1-5, with TRBD1 as a possible D gene (6 bases). The V gene's germline CDR1 is DFQATT and CDR2 SNEGSKA (reference sequence). This CDR3 comprises 13 residues. V shed 6 bases and J shed 2 bases, with 11 bases lying between them. The CDR3 reads CSARTAGNQPQHF. The DNA for the CDR3 is TGCAGTGCCAGGACAGCGGGCAATCAGCCCCAGCATTTT.

The chain has TRBV29-1 and TRBJ1-2; 10 bases align to TRBD1. V dropped 7 bases and J dropped 7; count of bases not matched to a gene: 9. The CDR3 has 13 amino acids. Per the germline V gene, CDR1 is SQVTM and CDR2 is ANQGSEA. As DNA, the CDR3 is TGCAGCGCCGAAGGACAGGGGGTAACTGGCTACACCTTC. It translates to CSAEGQGVTGYTF.

The rearrangement uses TRBV6-2 or TRBV6-3 and TRBJ2-5; D possibly corresponds to TRBD1 (5 bases). The length of the CDR3 is 13 residues. V lost 2 bases, J lost 7 bases, and 11 bases lay in between. Germline V gene sequence: CDR1 MNHEY, CDR2 SVGEGT. CDR3 loop: CASSYISQGTQYF. CDR3 sequence (DNA): TGTGCCAGCAGTTACATCAGCCAGGGGACCCAGTACTTC.

This chain uses TRBV4-1 with TRBJ2-1; D is ambiguous. CDR1 and CDR2 from the germline V gene are MGHRA and YSYEKL. The V end was cut by 4 bases, the J end by 8 bases, with 9 bases between. The CDR3 loop spans 12 amino acids. CDR3 nucleotide sequence: TGCGCCAGCAGCCCGGACGCGGATGAGCAGTTCTTC. It encodes CASSPDADEQFF.

This rearrangement joins TRBV4-1 to TRBJ2-5; 14 bases map to TRBD2. The length of the CDR3 is 18 residues. Trimming removed 4 bases from V and 3 bases from J; junction bases left unmatched: 10. The V gene's germline CDR1 is MGHRA and CDR2 YSYEKL. CDR3 protein: CASSPWTSGGFRKETQYF. For the CDR3, the DNA is TGCGCCAGCAGCCCGTGGACTAGCGGGGGGTTTCGGAAAGAGACCCAGTACTTC.

This clonotype was seen more than once but under ten times. V is TRBV3-1 and J is TRBJ2-3; D possibly corresponds to TRBD2 (6 bases). Trimming stripped 5 bases from V and 1 base from J, with 22 bases between. The CDR3 contains 18 residues. The germline V gene encodes CDR1 LGHDT and CDR2 YNNKEL (reference sequence). This chain's CDR3 is CASSTTSALNLGTDTQYF. The CDR3 DNA follows: TGTGCCAGCAGCACGACTAGTGCCCTTAATCTAGGCACAGATACGCAGTATTTT.

The gene calls are TRBV6-5 and TRBJ1-5; no reliable D call. The CDR3 covers 14 residues. V lost 0 bases and J lost 7, with 10 bases in between. From germline, CDR1 is MNHEY and CDR2 SVGAGI. As DNA, the CDR3 is TGTGCCAGCAGTTACTCGAATTCTGGACAGCCCCAGCATTTT. Its translation: CASSYSNSGQPQHF.

The V and J genes are TRBV6-2 or TRBV6-3 and TRBJ2-5; the match to TRBD2 covers 7 bases. V lost 6 bases and J lost 5; bases outside the gene matches: 12. This CDR3 spans 15 amino acids. CDR1 is MNHEY and CDR2 is SVGEGT in the germline V gene. CDR3 in DNA: TGTGCCAGCAGCCCGTCGGGGGGTATACTGGAGACCCAGTACTTC. Translation: CASSPSGGILETQYF.

This clonotype was counted between two and nine times. The rearrangement joins TRBV7-9 to TRBJ1-2; 9 nucleotides align to TRBD1. V trimming: 3 bases; J trimming: 6 bases; junction bases outside the gene matches: 8. This CDR3 has 15 amino acids. Germline CDR1 and CDR2: SEHNR and FQNEAQ (reference sequence). The CDR3 nucleotides read TGTGCCAGCAGCTTTTTGGGACAGGGAAATAATGGCTACACCTTC. Encoded protein: CASSFLGQGNNGYTF.

The chain employs TRBV20-1 and TRBJ2-5, with 13 nucleotides matching TRBD2. The CDR3 is made up of 14 amino acids. The V gene end was trimmed by 7 bases and the J gene end by 7 bases; junction bases not matched to a gene: 9. Germline values: CDR1 DFQATT, CDR2 SNEGSKA (reference sequence). CDR3 nucleotide sequence: TGCAGTGTTTGGACTAGCGGGGGAACGGGGACCCAGTACTTC. Its protein is CSVWTSGGTGTQYF.

This chain uses TRBV6-6 with TRBJ2-7; tentatively, D is TRBD1 (6 bases). The CDR3 has 13 residues. V lost 5 bases and J lost 10, with 18 bases in between. Germline loops: CDR1 MNHNY, CDR2 SVGAGI (reference sequence). For the CDR3, the DNA is TGTGCCAGCAGTCCTGGGGACATCGGCACCCAGTACTTC. Translated, it gives CASSPGDIGTQYF.

J is TRBJ2-1 and V is TRBV20-1, with 9 bases lining up with TRBD2. The V segment lost 4 bases and the J segment 0 bases; nucleotides outside the gene matches: 7. Germline V lookup: CDR1 DFQATT, CDR2 SNEGSKA (reference sequence). This CDR3 is built from 16 residues. Here the CDR3 reads CSAIRRGGSSYNEQFF. CDR3 bases: TGCAGTGCTATTAGGCGGGGGGGTAGCTCCTACAATGAGCAGTTCTTC.

This clonotype was found a few times. This chain links TRBV5-6 with TRBJ2-7; D unclear. CDR1 is SGHDT, CDR2 YYEEEE, per germline. The CDR3 covers 14 residues. The V end lost 4 bases, the J end lost 1 base, and 12 bases lay between the germline ends. CDR3 region: CASSGRPRSYEQYF. DNA for the CDR3: TGTGCCAGCAGCGGACGGCCCAGGTCCTACGAGCAGTACTTC.